What follows is one TCR beta chain and its context. The antigen remains undetermined. Data came from immunoSEQ multiplex PCR; TCRdb stores just in-frame clones and leaves some out. This table holds about 110,000 clones, more than 70% found once. This entry belongs to a study of PD-1 blockade in classical Hodgkin lymphoma. Background on the study: The patients were dosed with nivolumab 3 mg/kg, infused intravenously every 2 weeks. Study findings and constraints: CD8+ TCR diversity did not rise significantly by C4D1, unlike CD4+.

Time point here: cycle 4 day 1 (C4D1), after less than 7 weeks of nivolumab. Every patient was affected by relapse after autologous stem cell transplantation, while exposure to brentuximab vedotin was not uniform. The V end lost 6 bases, the J end lost 0 bases, and 15 bases lay between the germline ends. CDR3 length equals 14 residues. Germline CDR1 SQVTM, CDR2 ANQGSEA. The sequence was collected from a human donor with classical Hodgkin lymphoma. The chain combines TRBV29-1 with TRBJ2-7; D remains unclear. Sequences were derived from peripheral blood mononuclear cells (PBMCs), sampled before the fourth cycle of nivolumab. The CDR3 sequence is CSVDTGAPSYEQYF. The CDR3 nucleotides read TGCAGCGTAGACACCGGAGCCCCCTCCTACGAGCAGTACTTC.